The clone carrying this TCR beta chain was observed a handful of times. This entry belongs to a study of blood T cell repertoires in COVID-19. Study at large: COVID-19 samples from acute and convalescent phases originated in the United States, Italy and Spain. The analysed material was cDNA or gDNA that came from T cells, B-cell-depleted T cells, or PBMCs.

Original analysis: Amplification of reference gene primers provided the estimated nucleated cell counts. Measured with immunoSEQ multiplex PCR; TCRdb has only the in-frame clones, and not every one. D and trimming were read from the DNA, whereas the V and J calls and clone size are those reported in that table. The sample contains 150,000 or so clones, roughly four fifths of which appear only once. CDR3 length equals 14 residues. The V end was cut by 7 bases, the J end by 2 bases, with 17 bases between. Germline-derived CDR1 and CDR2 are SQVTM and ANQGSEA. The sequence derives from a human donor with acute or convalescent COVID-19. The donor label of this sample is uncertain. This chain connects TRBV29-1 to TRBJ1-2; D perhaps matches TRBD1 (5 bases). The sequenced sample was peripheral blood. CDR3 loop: CSARGTLANYGYTF. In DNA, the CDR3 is TGCAGCGCCCGCGGGACGTTGGCGAACTATGGCTACACCTTC.